These 16 T cell receptor beta chains were sequenced from one sample in a study of long-term antiretroviral therapy in people with HIV. Investigators performed immunoSEQ version v3.0 at survey level. The data were produced by immunoSEQ multiplex PCR, yet TCRdb's version contains in-frame clones alone and is incomplete. Of under 20,000 clones listed, over 70% are singletons. Sequences were derived from unsorted PBMCs, sampled 1.5 years before starting antiretroviral therapy. The receptors originated from a woman between 50 and 59 years old with HIV.

This clone was detected only a few times. The gene calls are TRBV6-5 and TRBJ2-1; D unresolved. V lost 6 bases, J lost 9 bases, and 9 bases lay in between. Germline V lookup: CDR1 MNHEY, CDR2 SVGAGI. This CDR3 is built from 11 residues. CDR3 region: CASSRASEQFF. As DNA, the CDR3 is TGTGCCAGCAGCCGGGCCAGTGAGCAGTTCTTC.

This clone has only one observation. The CDR3 loop is CSIRGNYGYTF. DNA for the CDR3: TGCAGCATACGGGGGAACTATGGCTACACCTTC. The chain combines TRBV29-1 with TRBJ1-2; weak D call: TRBD1 (5 bases). The CDR3 runs 11 residues. V was cut by 8 bases and J by 2 bases, with 9 bases left in between. CDR1 and CDR2 from the germline V gene are SQVTM and ANQGSEA.

This chain uses TRBV6-4 with TRBJ2-5; the D gene is possibly TRBD1 (7 bases). The CDR3 spans 14 residues. Trimming removed 2 bases at V and 5 bases at J, with 12 bases between. CDR1 MRHNA and CDR2 SNTAGT come from the germline V gene. The CDR3: CASSDPTGRETQYF. The CDR3 nucleotides read TGTGCCAGCAGTGACCCGACAGGGAGGGAGACCCAGTACTTC.

The chain is built from TRBV5-1 and TRBJ1-3; 7 bases are a match to TRBD1. The CDR3 sequence is 14 residues long. Germline values: CDR1 SGHRS, CDR2 YFSETQ. V shed 5 bases, J shed 3 bases, and the junction held 5 bases outside the gene matches. CDR3 in amino acids: CASSSTGLGNTIYF. CDR3 sequence (DNA): TGCGCCAGCAGTTCGACAGGGCTTGGAAACACCATATATTTT.

The J gene is TRBJ2-5, the V gene TRBV30; D may be TRBD2 (5 bases). The germline V gene has CDR1 GTSNPN and CDR2 SVGIG (reference sequence). Trimming cost V 4 bases and J 4 bases, with 13 bases left between them. The CDR3 is 13 residues long. CDR3 DNA: TGTGCCTGGACCCACGGGAAAGGAGAGACCCAGTACTTC. Translated, it gives CAWTHGKGETQYF.

The chain employs TRBV7-3 and TRBJ2-3; 7 bases map to TRBD2. The germline V gene encodes CDR1 SGHTA and CDR2 FQGTGA. The CDR3 extends over 15 amino acids. The junction had 9 bases not matched to a gene; V was cut back by 4 bases and J by 5 bases. The CDR3 DNA sequence: TGTGCCAGCAGCTCTGGGGGGGTGGGCGGAGATACGCAGTATTTT. Its protein product is CASSSGGVGGDTQYF. Full variable domain (remainder filled in from reference TRBV7-3 and TRBJ2-3): GAGVSQTPSNKVTEKGKYVELRCDPISGHTALYWYRQSLGQGPEFLIYFQGTGAADDSGLPNDRFFAVRPEGSVSTLKIQRTERGDSAVYLCASSSGGVGGDTQYFGPGTRLTVL.

The rearrangement links TRBV27 to TRBJ1-3, with D possibly TRBD1 on 5 matching bases. Germline loops: CDR1 MNHEY, CDR2 SMNVEV (reference sequence). Between the trimmed V and J ends, which lost 2 bases and 3 bases, there was a span of 14 bases. The CDR3 totals 16 residues. The CDR3 DNA reads TGTGCCAGCAGTTTAAGGCCCGGGGGGGGTGGAAACACCATATATTTT. Protein: CASSLRPGGGGNTIYF.

A few counts support this clone. The CDR3 DNA follows: TGTGCCAGCAGTGACGGCGGGGCGGATCCTTTGCGTGGCTACACCTTC. Its translation: CASSDGGADPLRGYTF. The chain is built from TRBV6-4 and TRBJ1-2; a possible D gene is TRBD1 (5 bases). V was clipped by 2 bases and J by 7 bases, with 20 bases between them. This CDR3 region has 16 residues. Germline CDR1 is MRHNA and CDR2 is SNTAGT.

The gene calls are TRBV4-1 and TRBJ1-2, with TRBD1 matching over 7 bases. There are 14 residues in the CDR3. Unmatched junction bases numbered 9, after V lost 3 bases and J lost 8 bases. Germline CDR1 and CDR2: MGHRA and YSYEKL. CDR3 DNA: TGCGCCAGCAGCCAGGCACAGGGAGGGGGCGGCTACACCTTC. Encoded protein: CASSQAQGGGGYTF.

The chain joins TRBV27 to TRBJ2-1, with TRBD2 matching over 14 bases. This CDR3 is built from 17 residues. The trim removed 5 bases at V and 4 bases at J, leaving 7 bases unmatched. CDR1 and CDR2 from the germline V gene are MNHEY and SMNVEV (reference sequence). The CDR3 reads CASSDSGTSGGYNEQFF. As DNA, the CDR3 is TGTGCCAGCAGTGACTCCGGGACTAGCGGGGGATACAATGAGCAGTTCTTC.

The chain couples TRBV5-1 to TRBJ2-5; TRBD1 or TRBD2 may be the D gene (5 bases each). Per germline, CDR1 SGHRS and CDR2 YFSETQ. The germline V and J ends were trimmed by 3 bases and 6 bases, with 15 bases remaining between them. The CDR3 totals 14 residues. DNA for the CDR3: TGCGCCAGCAGCTATTCGGGACCGACTCAGACCCAGTACTTC. Amino acid sequence: CASSYSGPTQTQYF.

The chain recombines TRBV30 with TRBJ1-4; D is possibly TRBD1 (6 bases). This CDR3 is 15 amino acids long. Germline loops: CDR1 GTSNPN, CDR2 SVGIG (reference sequence). V lost 0 bases to trimming and J lost 3 bases, with 11 bases between them. CDR3 nucleotide sequence: TGTGCCTGGAGTGTAGCGGCAGGGGCTAATGAAAAACTGTTTTTT. This codes for CAWSVAAGANEKLFF. The full variable domain, completed using reference TRBV30 and TRBJ1-4, is SQTIHQWPATLVQPVGSPLSLECTVEGTSNPNLYWYRQAAGRGLQLLFYSVGIGQISSEVPQNLSASRPQDRQFILSSKKLLLSDSGFYLCAWSVAAGANEKLFFGSGTQLSVL.

This clone was found a few times. The chain carries TRBV27 and TRBJ2-1; 7 bases map to TRBD2. Germline CDR1 is MNHEY and CDR2 is SMNVEV (reference sequence). The V segment lost 5 bases and the J segment 7 bases; nucleotides outside the gene matches: 11. This CDR3 region has 15 residues. The CDR3 sequence: CASSRPTASGNEQFF. CDR3 sequence (DNA): TGTGCCAGCAGTCGACCCACCGCTAGCGGAAATGAGCAGTTCTTC.

This chain joins TRBV7-6 and TRBJ1-5, with TRBD1 as a possible D gene (5 bases). This CDR3 has 15 amino acids. Per germline, CDR1 SGHVS and CDR2 FNYEAQ. V shed 5 bases and J shed 4 bases, with 15 bases lying between them. CDR3 DNA sequence: TGTGCCAGCAGCCCGGGCGGACACCCAAATCAGCCCCAGCATTTT. Encoded protein: CASSPGGHPNQPQHF.

The chain recombines TRBV18 with TRBJ2-3, with D maybe TRBD2 (5 bases). This CDR3 spans 16 amino acids. V was pared by 3 bases and J by 3 bases, with 16 bases between. Germline V CDR1 and CDR2: KGHSH, LQKENI. CDR3 nucleotides: TGTGCCAGCTCACCCCCGATACTAGAGAGTACAGATACGCAGTATTTT. Translation: CASSPPILESTDTQYF.

This clone was detected only a few times. CDR3 region: CASQQEGYLAKNIQYF. CDR3 DNA sequence: TGTGCCAGCCAACAGGAGGGTTACTTAGCCAAAAACATTCAGTACTTC. The rearrangement uses TRBV2 and TRBJ2-4; possible D gene TRBD2, 6 bases. The germline CDR1 and CDR2 sequences are SNHLY and FYNNEI. Between the trimmed V and J ends, which lost 8 bases and 0 bases, there was a span of 17 bases. CDR3 length: 16 amino acids.